This TCR beta chain originates from a study of blood T cell repertoires in COVID-19. Turning to the study itself: The United States, Italy and Spain provided the acute and convalescent COVID-19 samples.

As originally analysed: Reference gene primer amplification yielded estimated nucleated cell counts. TCRdb keeps only in-frame clones here, not all; method: immunoSEQ multiplex PCR. For V, J and clone size, that table is used; D and trimming come from the DNA. The table has some 180,000 clones, roughly 90% seen once. Patients in Seattle were enrolled during active infection, then followed longitudinally. CDR3 size: 16 residues. With 0 bases removed from V and 6 bases from J, the gap between germline ends came to 16 bases. The germline CDR1 and CDR2 sequences are SGHRS and YFSETQ. Sequencing used peripheral blood. This TCR was sampled from a man aged 18 to 30 with COVID-19, enrolled during active disease. The rearrangement uses TRBV5-1 and TRBJ2-1; maybe TRBD2 (5 bases). CDR3 nucleotides: TGCGCCAGCAGCTTGGTGGGAGTACTCTCTGGCAATGAGCAGTTCTTC. It codes for CASSLVGVLSGNEQFF.